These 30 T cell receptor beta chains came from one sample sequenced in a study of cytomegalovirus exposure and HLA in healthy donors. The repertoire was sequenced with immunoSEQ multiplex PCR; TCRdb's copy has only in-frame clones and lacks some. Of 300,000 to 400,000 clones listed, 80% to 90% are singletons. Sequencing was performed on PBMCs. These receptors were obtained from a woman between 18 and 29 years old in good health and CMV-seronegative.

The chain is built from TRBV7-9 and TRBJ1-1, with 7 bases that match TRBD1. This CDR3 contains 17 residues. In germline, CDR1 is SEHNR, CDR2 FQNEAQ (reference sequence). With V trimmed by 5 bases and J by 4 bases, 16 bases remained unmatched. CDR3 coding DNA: TGTGCCAGCAGCCCCAGTACACAGGGGTTTGTTGGCACTGAAGCTTTCTTT. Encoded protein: CASSPSTQGFVGTEAFF.

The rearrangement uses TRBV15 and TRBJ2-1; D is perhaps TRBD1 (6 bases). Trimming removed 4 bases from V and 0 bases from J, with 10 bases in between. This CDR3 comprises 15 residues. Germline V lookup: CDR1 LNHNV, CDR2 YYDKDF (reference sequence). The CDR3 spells CATSIQGSSYNEQFF. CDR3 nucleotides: TGTGCCACCAGCATTCAGGGGAGCTCCTACAATGAGCAGTTCTTC.

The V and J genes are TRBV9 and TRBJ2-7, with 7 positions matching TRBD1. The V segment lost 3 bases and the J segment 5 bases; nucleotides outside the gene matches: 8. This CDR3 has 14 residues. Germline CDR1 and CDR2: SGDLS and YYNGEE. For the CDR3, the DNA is TGTGCCAGCAGCGAGACAGGGCTTATGAACGAGCAGTACTTC. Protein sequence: CASSETGLMNEQYF. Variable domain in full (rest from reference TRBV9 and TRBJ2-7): DSGVTQTPKHLITATGQRVTLRCSPRSGDLSVYWYQQSLDQGLQFLIQYYNGEERAKGNILERFSAQQFPDLHSELNLSSLELGDSALYFCASSETGLMNEQYFGPGTRLTVT.

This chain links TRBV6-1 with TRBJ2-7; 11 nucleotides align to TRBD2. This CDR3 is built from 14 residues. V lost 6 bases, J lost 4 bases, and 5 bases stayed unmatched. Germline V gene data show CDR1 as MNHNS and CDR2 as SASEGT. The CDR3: CASRTSGIVYEQYF. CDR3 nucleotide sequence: TGTGCCAGCAGGACTAGCGGGATAGTGTACGAGCAGTACTTC.

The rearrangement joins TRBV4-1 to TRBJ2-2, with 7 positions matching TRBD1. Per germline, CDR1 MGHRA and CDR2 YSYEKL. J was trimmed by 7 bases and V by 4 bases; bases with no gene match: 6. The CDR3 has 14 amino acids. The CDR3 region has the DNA TGCGCCAGCAGCCGAACAGGGGAGAACGGGGAGCTGTTTTTT. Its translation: CASSRTGENGELFF.

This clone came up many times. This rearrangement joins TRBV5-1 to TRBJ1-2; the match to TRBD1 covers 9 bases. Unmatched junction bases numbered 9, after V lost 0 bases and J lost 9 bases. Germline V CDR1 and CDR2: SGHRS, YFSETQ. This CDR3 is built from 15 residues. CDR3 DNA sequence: TGCGCCAGCAGCTTGGCCGGTCCCGGGACAGGGAGCTACACCTTC. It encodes CASSLAGPGTGSYTF. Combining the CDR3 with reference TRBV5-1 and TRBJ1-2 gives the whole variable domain KAGVTQTPRYLIKTRGQQVTLSCSPISGHRSVSWYQQTPGQGLQFLFEYFSETQRNKGNFPGRFSGRQFSNSRSEMNVSTLELGDSALYLCASSLAGPGTGSYTFGSGTRLTVV.

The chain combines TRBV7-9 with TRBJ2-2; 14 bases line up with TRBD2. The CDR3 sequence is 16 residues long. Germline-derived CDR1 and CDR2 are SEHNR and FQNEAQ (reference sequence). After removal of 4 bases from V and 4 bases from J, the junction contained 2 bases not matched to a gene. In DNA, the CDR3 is TGTGCCAGCAGCTCCGGACTAGCGGGAGGCACCGGGGAGCTGTTTTTT. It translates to CASSSGLAGGTGELFF.

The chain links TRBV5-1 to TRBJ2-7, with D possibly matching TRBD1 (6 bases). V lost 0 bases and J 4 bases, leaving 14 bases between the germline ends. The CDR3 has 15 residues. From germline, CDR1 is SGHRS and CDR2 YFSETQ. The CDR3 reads CASSLVGKGTYEQYF. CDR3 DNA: TGCGCCAGCAGCTTGGTTGGGAAGGGGACATACGAGCAGTACTTC.

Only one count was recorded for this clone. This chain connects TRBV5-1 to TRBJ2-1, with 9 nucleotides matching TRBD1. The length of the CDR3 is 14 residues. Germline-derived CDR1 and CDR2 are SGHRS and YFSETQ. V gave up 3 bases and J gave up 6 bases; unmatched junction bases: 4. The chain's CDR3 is CASSSDRGPNEQFF. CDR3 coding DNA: TGCGCCAGCAGCTCGGACAGGGGTCCCAATGAGCAGTTCTTC. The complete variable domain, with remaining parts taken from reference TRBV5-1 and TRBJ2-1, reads KAGVTQTPRYLIKTRGQQVTLSCSPISGHRSVSWYQQTPGQGLQFLFEYFSETQRNKGNFPGRFSGRQFSNSRSEMNVSTLELGDSALYLCASSSDRGPNEQFFGPGTRLTVL.

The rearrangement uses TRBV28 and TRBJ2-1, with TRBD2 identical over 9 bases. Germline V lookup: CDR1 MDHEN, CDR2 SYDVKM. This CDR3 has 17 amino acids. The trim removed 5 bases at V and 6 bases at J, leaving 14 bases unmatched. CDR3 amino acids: CASSPPRAGGLSNEQFF. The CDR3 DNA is TGTGCCAGCAGTCCCCCCCGCGCGGGGGGGCTAAGCAATGAGCAGTTCTTC.

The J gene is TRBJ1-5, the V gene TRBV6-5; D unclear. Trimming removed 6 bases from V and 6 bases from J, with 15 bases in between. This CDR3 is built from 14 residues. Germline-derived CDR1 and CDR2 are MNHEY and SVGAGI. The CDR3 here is CASRAQATGQPQHF. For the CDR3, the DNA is TGTGCCAGCAGAGCTCAGGCCACCGGTCAGCCCCAGCATTTT.

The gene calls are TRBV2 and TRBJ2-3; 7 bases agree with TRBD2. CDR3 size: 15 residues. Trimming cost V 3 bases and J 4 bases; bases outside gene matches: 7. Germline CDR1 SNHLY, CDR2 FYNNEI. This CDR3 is CASSEAGVRADTQYF. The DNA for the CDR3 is TGTGCCAGCAGTGAGGCGGGAGTCAGGGCAGATACGCAGTATTTT.

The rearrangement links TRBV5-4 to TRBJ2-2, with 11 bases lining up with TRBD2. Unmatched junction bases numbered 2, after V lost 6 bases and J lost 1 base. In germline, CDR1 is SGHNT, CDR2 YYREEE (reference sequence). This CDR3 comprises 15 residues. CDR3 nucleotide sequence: TGTGCCAGCAAGGGGACTAGCGGGAACACCGGGGAGCTGTTTTTT. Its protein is CASKGTSGNTGELFF.

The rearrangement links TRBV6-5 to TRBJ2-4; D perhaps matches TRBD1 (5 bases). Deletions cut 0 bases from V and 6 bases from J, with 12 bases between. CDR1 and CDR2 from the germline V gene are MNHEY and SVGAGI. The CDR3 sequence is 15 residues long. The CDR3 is CASSYSKGVGNIQYF. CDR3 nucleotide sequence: TGTGCCAGCAGTTACTCGAAAGGGGTGGGAAACATTCAGTACTTC.

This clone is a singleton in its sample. DNA for the CDR3: TGTGCCACCAGCAGACGAGTAGCGGGAGCCTCCTACGAGCAGTACTTC. It is translated as CATSRRVAGASYEQYF. The chain carries TRBV15 and TRBJ2-7; 9 bases are shared with TRBD2. Germline V gene sequence: CDR1 LNHNV, CDR2 YYDKDF (reference sequence). CDR3 length equals 16 residues. The V segment lost 2 bases and the J segment 0 bases; nucleotides outside the gene matches: 5.

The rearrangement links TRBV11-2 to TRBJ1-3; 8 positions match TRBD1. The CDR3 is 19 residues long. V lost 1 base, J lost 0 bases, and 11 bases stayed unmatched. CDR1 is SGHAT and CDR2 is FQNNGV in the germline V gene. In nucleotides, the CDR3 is TGTGCCAGCAGCTTAGTAATGACGACAGGGGTTAGCTCTGGAAACACCATATATTTT. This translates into CASSLVMTTGVSSGNTIYF. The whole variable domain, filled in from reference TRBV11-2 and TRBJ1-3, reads EAGVAQSPRYKIIEKRQSVAFWCNPISGHATLYWYQQILGQGPKLLIQFQNNGVVDDSQLPKDRFSAERLKGVDSTLKIQPAKLEDSAVYLCASSLVMTTGVSSGNTIYFGEGSWLTVV.

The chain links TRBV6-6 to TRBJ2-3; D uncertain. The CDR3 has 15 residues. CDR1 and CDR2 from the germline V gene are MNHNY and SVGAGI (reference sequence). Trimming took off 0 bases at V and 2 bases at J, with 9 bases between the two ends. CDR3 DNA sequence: TGTGCCAGCAGTTACTCGATGAGGCCCACAGATACGCAGTATTTT. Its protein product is CASSYSMRPTDTQYF.

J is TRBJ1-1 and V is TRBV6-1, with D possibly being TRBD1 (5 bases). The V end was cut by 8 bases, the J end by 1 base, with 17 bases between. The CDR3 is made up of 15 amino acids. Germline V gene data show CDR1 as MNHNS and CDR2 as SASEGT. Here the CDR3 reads CASHQRRGQNTEAFF. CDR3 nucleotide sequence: TGTGCCAGCCATCAAAGGAGGGGTCAGAACACTGAAGCTTTCTTT.

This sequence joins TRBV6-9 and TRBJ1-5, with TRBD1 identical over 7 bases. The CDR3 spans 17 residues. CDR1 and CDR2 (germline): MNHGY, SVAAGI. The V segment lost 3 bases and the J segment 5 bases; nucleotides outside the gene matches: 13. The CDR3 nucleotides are TGTGCCAGCAGTTACCCGAAACAGGGGAGAGGCGATCAGCCCCAGCATTTT. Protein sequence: CASSYPKQGRGDQPQHF.

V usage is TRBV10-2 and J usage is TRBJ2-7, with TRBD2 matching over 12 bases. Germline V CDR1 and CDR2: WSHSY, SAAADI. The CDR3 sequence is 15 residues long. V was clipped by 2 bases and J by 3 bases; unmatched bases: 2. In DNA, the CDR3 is TGCGCCAGCAGTGAGCCGGGACTAGCGGGCTACGAGCAGTACTTC. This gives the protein CASSEPGLAGYEQYF.

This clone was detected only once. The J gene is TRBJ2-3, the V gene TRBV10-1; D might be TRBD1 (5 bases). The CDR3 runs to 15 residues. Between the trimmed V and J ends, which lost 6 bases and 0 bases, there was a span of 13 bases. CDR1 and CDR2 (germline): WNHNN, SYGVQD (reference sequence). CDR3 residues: CASRPGQASTDTQYF. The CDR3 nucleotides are TGCGCCAGCAGACCTGGACAAGCTAGCACAGATACGCAGTATTTT.

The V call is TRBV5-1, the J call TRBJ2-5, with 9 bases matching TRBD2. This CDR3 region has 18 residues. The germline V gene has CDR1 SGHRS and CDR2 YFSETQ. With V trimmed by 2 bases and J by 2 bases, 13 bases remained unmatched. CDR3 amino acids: CASSFRTSDGLRQETQYF. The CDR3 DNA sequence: TGCGCCAGCAGCTTCAGGACTAGCGACGGATTAAGGCAAGAGACCCAGTACTTC.

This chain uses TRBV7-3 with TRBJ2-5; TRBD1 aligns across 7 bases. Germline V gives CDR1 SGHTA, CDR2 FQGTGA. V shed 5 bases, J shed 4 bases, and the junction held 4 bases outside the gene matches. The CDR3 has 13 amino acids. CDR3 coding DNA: TGTGCCAGCAGCCAGAGACAGGGAGAGACCCAGTACTTC. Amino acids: CASSQRQGETQYF. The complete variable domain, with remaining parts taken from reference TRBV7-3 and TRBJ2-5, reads GAGVSQTPSNKVTEKGKYVELRCDPISGHTALYWYRQSLGQGPEFLIYFQGTGAADDSGLPNDRFFAVRPEGSVSTLKIQRTERGDSAVYLCASSQRQGETQYFGPGTRLLVL.

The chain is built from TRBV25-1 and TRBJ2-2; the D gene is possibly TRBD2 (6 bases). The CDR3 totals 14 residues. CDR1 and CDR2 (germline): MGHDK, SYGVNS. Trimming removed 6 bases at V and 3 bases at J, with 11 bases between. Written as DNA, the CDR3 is TGTGCCAGCAGACCCGGGACTTACACCGGGGAGCTGTTTTTT. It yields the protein CASRPGTYTGELFF.

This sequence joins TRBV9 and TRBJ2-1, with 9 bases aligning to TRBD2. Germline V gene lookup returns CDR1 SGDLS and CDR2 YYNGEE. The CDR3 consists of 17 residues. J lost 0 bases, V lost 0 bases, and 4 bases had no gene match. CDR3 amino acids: CASSVEGTSSSYNEQFF. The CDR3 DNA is TGTGCCAGCAGCGTAGAAGGGACTAGCAGCTCCTACAATGAGCAGTTCTTC.

CDR3 residues: CASTPGHPNEKLFF. In nucleotides, the CDR3 is TGTGCCAGTACACCGGGACACCCTAATGAAAAACTGTTTTTT. This sequence joins TRBV19 and TRBJ1-4; a possible D gene is TRBD1 (6 bases). The CDR3 has 14 amino acids. Per germline, CDR1 LNHDA and CDR2 SQIVND (reference sequence). V lost 7 bases and J lost 3, with 12 bases in between.

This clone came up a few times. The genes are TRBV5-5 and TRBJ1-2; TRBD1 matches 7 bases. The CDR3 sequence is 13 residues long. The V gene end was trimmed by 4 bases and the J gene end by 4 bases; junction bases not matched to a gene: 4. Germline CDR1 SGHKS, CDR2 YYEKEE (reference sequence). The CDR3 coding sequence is TGTGCCAGCAGCCCCGGGACAGTCTATGGCTACACCTTC. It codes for CASSPGTVYGYTF. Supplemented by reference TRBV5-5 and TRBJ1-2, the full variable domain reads DAGVTQSPTHLIKTRGQQVTLRCSPISGHKSVSWYQQVLGQGPQFIFQYYEKEERGRGNFPDRFSARQFPNYSSELNVNALLLGDSALYLCASSPGTVYGYTFGSGTRLTVV.

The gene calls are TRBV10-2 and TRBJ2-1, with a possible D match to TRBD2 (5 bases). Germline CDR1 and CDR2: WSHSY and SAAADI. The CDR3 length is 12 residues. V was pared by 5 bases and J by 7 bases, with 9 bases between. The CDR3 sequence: CASSPTGNEQFF. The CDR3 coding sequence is TGCGCCAGCAGTCCTACGGGGAATGAGCAGTTCTTC.

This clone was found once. As DNA, the CDR3 is TGCGCCAGCAGAGAAGGGACTAGCGGGGGGCCGTGGCAAGAGACCCAGTACTTC. This gives the protein CASREGTSGGPWQETQYF. The chain uses TRBV5-1 and TRBJ2-5; 15 bases are a match to TRBD2. CDR3 length: 18 residues. V was clipped by 5 bases and J by 2 bases; unmatched bases: 10. CDR1 is SGHRS and CDR2 is YFSETQ in the germline V gene.

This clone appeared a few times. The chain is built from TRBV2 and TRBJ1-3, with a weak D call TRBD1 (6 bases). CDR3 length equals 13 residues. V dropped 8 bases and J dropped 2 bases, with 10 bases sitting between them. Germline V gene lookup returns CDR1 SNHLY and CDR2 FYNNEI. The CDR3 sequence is CASGGSAGNTIYF. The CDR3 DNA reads TGTGCCAGCGGGGGCAGTGCTGGAAACACCATATATTTT.